This T cell receptor (beta chain) was obtained from a study of blood T cell repertoires in COVID-19. V dropped 0 bases and J dropped 6 bases, with 17 bases sitting between them. The CDR3 is made up of 16 amino acids. Per the germline V gene, CDR1 is SGHVS and CDR2 is FQNEAQ. Some clones are missing from TCRdb's copy, which holds only in-frame ones; the method was immunoSEQ multiplex PCR. The sample consists of some 320,000 clones, around 90% of them appearing once. This study enrolled people aged 18 to 89 from about two dozen US geographic areas. This sequence joins TRBV7-8 and TRBJ1-2, with D tentatively TRBD1 (5 bases). The TCR sequence derives from a man in his fifties or sixties who had recovered from COVID-19. Sequencing input: PBMCs or T cells enriched from blood (not recorded which). CDR3 region: CASSLALIRVGHGYTF. DNA of the CDR3: TGTGCCAGCAGCTTAGCGCTAATCAGGGTGGGGCATGGCTACACCTTC.